This entry is about one TCR beta chain. Its antigen is unidentified. This sample is part of a study of cytomegalovirus exposure and HLA in healthy donors. Study outcomes and limitations: Immune exposure data for these donors was limited to CMV serostatus.

The PCR ran on 60 Vbeta and 13 Jbeta primers. Measured with immunoSEQ multiplex PCR; TCRdb has only the in-frame clones, and not every one. The table records about 170,000 clones, around three quarters of them present only once. V shed 4 bases and J shed 1 base, with 15 bases lying between them. Germline CDR1 reads SGHNT; CDR2 reads YYREEE (reference sequence). The CDR3 extends over 15 amino acids. This TCR was sampled from a woman aged 45-65 years in good health and CMV-seronegative. The chain combines TRBV5-4 with TRBJ2-7, with no clear D. Sequencing was performed on PBMCs. This chain's CDR3 is CASSSGPKVSYEQYF. CDR3 nucleotide sequence: TGTGCCAGCAGCAGTGGGCCCAAAGTTTCCTACGAGCAGTACTTC.